One T cell receptor beta chain is described in this entry. Its antigen is undetermined. Time point in this sample: longitudinal time-point 1 (baseline). Unsorted libraries were generated from 2 million PBMCs. These cells had been stored in RNAlater at -80 C. This specimen comes from a study of neurological immune-mediated disorders. 5'RACE generated cDNA with 10-nucleotide random UMIs. TCRdb used MiXCR to reprocess the 5' RACE reads, holding one entry per CDR3 protein. The sample has about 49,000 distinct CDR3 sequences, 10% seen once; the top ten hold 1.6%. This CDR3 is built from 11 residues. The V gene's germline CDR1 is DFQATT and CDR2 SNEGSKA (reference sequence). V lost 6 bases and J 8 bases, leaving 10 bases between the germline ends. Study results and caveats: No CDR3 amino acid sequences recurred among expanded clones across subjects, suggesting private repertoires in all groups.

The V and J genes are TRBV20-1 and TRBJ1-4; D unresolved. The TCR sequence derives from a woman in her thirties or forties in good health. The sequenced sample was PBMCs. The CDR3 region is CSAGTGEKLFF. For the CDR3, the DNA is TGCAGTGCGGGAACGGGCGAAAAACTGTTTTTT.